This is a list of T cell receptor beta chains from one sample in a study of cytomegalovirus exposure and HLA in healthy donors. Method: immunoSEQ multiplex PCR; TCRdb's copy keeps in-frame clones and lacks some. This sample has about 220,000 clones, with around 76% found just once. Material: PBMCs. These receptors originate from a man in his forties in good health and CMV-seropositive. Each CDR3 is given with its conserved first and last residue. Each record gives: clone size, D gene, J gene, V gene, CDR3 protein, CDR3 DNA. A D gene is named only where the DNA matches it firmly. Expanded clones get a size class; other rows say once, few or many, or leave the size out.

clone_size: few; d_call: .; j_call: TRBJ1-1; v_call: TRBV5-1; cdr3_aa: CASSLGDAGPGFEAFF; cdr3_nt: TGCGCCAGCAGCTTGGGGGATGCGGGGCCCGGCTTTGAAGCTTTCTTT
clone_size: .; d_call: .; j_call: TRBJ1-1; v_call: TRBV6-5; cdr3_aa: CASLPPRGMNTEAFF; cdr3_nt: TGTGCCAGCCTACCTCCGAGAGGGATGAACACTGAAGCTTTCTTT
clone_size: once; d_call: TRBD1; j_call: TRBJ2-2; v_call: TRBV13; cdr3_aa: CASSRQGRTGELFF; cdr3_nt: TGTGCCAGCAGCCGACAGGGAAGAACCGGGGAGCTGTTTTTT
clone_size: .; d_call: .; j_call: TRBJ2-7; v_call: TRBV2; cdr3_aa: CASRRPPGEQYF; cdr3_nt: TGTGCCAGCAGGCGGCCCCCGGGGGAGCAGTACTTC
clone_size: .; d_call: .; j_call: TRBJ1-2; v_call: TRBV6-1; cdr3_aa: CASRADSIGGYTF; cdr3_nt: TGTGCCAGCAGGGCAGACAGTATCGGCGGCTACACCTTC
clone_size: .; d_call: .; j_call: TRBJ2-2; v_call: TRBV29-1; cdr3_aa: CSVVNGTGELFF; cdr3_nt: TGCAGCGTTGTAAACGGCACCGGGGAGCTGTTTTTT
clone_size: .; d_call: .; j_call: TRBJ1-2; v_call: TRBV13; cdr3_aa: CASSSQRSRGYTF; cdr3_nt: TGTGCCAGCAGCTCCCAGCGCTCTCGAGGCTACACCTTC
clone_size: .; d_call: .; j_call: TRBJ2-5; v_call: TRBV12-5; cdr3_aa: CASGLVQTGYETQYF; cdr3_nt: TGTGCTAGTGGTTTGGTACAAACAGGCTACGAGACCCAGTACTTC
clone_size: .; d_call: .; j_call: TRBJ1-2; v_call: TRBV4-2; cdr3_aa: CASSQEWRDFNGYTF; cdr3_nt: TGTGCCAGCAGCCAAGAGTGGCGGGACTTCAATGGCTACACCTTC
clone_size: .; d_call: .; j_call: TRBJ2-7; v_call: TRBV4-1; cdr3_aa: CASSQVSGDYEQYF; cdr3_nt: TGCGCCAGCAGCCAAGTTTCAGGGGATTACGAGCAGTACTTC
clone_size: .; d_call: TRBD1; j_call: TRBJ2-5; v_call: TRBV6-1; cdr3_aa: CASSRLTGFETQYF; cdr3_nt: TGTGCCAGCAGCCGACTGACAGGGTTTGAGACCCAGTACTTC
clone_size: .; d_call: .; j_call: TRBJ1-2; v_call: TRBV5-6; cdr3_aa: CASSLLSDSGDSGYTF; cdr3_nt: TGTGCCAGCAGCTTGCTGTCCGATTCGGGGGATTCTGGCTACACCTTC
clone_size: .; d_call: TRBD1; j_call: TRBJ2-7; v_call: TRBV2; cdr3_aa: CASTLTGNEQYF; cdr3_nt: TGTGCCAGCACCCTGACAGGGAACGAGCAGTACTTC
clone_size: .; d_call: .; j_call: TRBJ2-1; v_call: TRBV6-5; cdr3_aa: CASSYSKRTVEFF; cdr3_nt: TGTGCCAGCAGTTACTCGAAGCGGACGGTGGAGTTCTTC
clone_size: .; d_call: .; j_call: TRBJ2-2; v_call: TRBV4-1; cdr3_aa: CASNPGRANTGELFF; cdr3_nt: TGCGCCAGCAACCCGGGAAGGGCGAACACCGGGGAGCTGTTTTTT
clone_size: few; d_call: TRBD2; j_call: TRBJ2-1; v_call: TRBV7-8; cdr3_aa: CASSPSGSSYNEQFF; cdr3_nt: TGTGCCAGCAGCCCAAGCGGGAGCTCCTACAATGAGCAGTTCTTC
clone_size: .; d_call: .; j_call: TRBJ2-5; v_call: TRBV30; cdr3_aa: CAWNPFPQETQYF; cdr3_nt: TGTGCCTGGAACCCATTCCCGCAGGAGACCCAGTACTTC
clone_size: .; d_call: .; j_call: TRBJ1-1; v_call: TRBV9; cdr3_aa: CASGSGEDGAEAFF; cdr3_nt: TGTGCCAGTGGATCAGGGGAAGATGGAGCTGAAGCTTTCTTT
clone_size: .; d_call: .; j_call: TRBJ1-2; v_call: TRBV4-1; cdr3_aa: CASSQAQGKGGGYTF; cdr3_nt: TGCGCCAGCAGCCAAGCTCAGGGGAAGGGGGGGGGCTACACCTTC
clone_size: few; d_call: .; j_call: TRBJ2-7; v_call: TRBV5-1; cdr3_aa: CASSFRVAEPAYEQYF; cdr3_nt: TGCGCCAGCAGCTTTCGTGTAGCGGAGCCTGCCTACGAGCAGTACTTC
clone_size: .; d_call: .; j_call: TRBJ2-3; v_call: TRBV5-6; cdr3_aa: CASSFGAGTSTDTQYF; cdr3_nt: TGTGCCAGCAGCTTTGGTGCGGGGACTAGCACAGATACGCAGTATTTT
clone_size: .; d_call: .; j_call: TRBJ2-2; v_call: TRBV6-1; cdr3_aa: CASRGPNTGELFF; cdr3_nt: TGTGCCAGCAGGGGCCCGAACACCGGGGAGCTGTTTTTT
clone_size: .; d_call: TRBD2; j_call: TRBJ2-5; v_call: TRBV5-5; cdr3_aa: CASSLPGLAGGQTQYF; cdr3_nt: TGTGCCAGCAGCCTGCCGGGACTAGCGGGAGGACAGACCCAGTACTTC
clone_size: .; d_call: TRBD2; j_call: TRBJ2-3; v_call: TRBV9; cdr3_aa: CASSVDGGRAVDTQYF; cdr3_nt: TGTGCCAGCAGCGTAGATGGCGGGAGGGCGGTAGATACGCAGTATTTT
clone_size: .; d_call: .; j_call: TRBJ2-6; v_call: TRBV21-1; cdr3_aa: CASSKAQGQGKPGANVLTF; cdr3_nt: TGTGCCAGCAGCAAAGCGCAGGGACAGGGCAAGCCTGGGGCCAACGTCCTGACTTTC
clone_size: .; d_call: .; j_call: TRBJ1-2; v_call: TRBV9; cdr3_aa: CASSVGHGYTF; cdr3_nt: TGTGCCAGCAGCGTGGGGCATGGCTACACCTTC
clone_size: .; d_call: TRBD1; j_call: TRBJ1-2; v_call: TRBV11-2; cdr3_aa: CASSRQGAGYTF; cdr3_nt: TGTGCCAGCAGCCGACAGGGGGCCGGCTACACCTTC
clone_size: .; d_call: TRBD2; j_call: TRBJ2-1; v_call: TRBV7-9; cdr3_aa: CASSQPTSGISDEQFF; cdr3_nt: TGTGCCAGCAGCCAACCGACTAGCGGGATTTCAGATGAGCAGTTCTTC
clone_size: .; d_call: .; j_call: TRBJ2-4; v_call: TRBV5-4; cdr3_aa: CASSYSGLAKNIQYF; cdr3_nt: TGTGCCAGCAGCTATAGCGGTTTAGCCAAAAACATTCAGTACTTC
clone_size: .; d_call: .; j_call: TRBJ2-5; v_call: TRBV2; cdr3_aa: CASSADRQPQETQYF; cdr3_nt: TGTGCCAGCAGTGCTGACAGGCAGCCCCAAGAGACCCAGTACTTC
clone_size: .; d_call: TRBD1; j_call: TRBJ2-4; v_call: TRBV10-3; cdr3_aa: CAISEARQGNIQYF; cdr3_nt: TGTGCCATCAGTGAGGCCCGACAGGGAAACATTCAGTACTTC
clone_size: .; d_call: .; j_call: TRBJ2-1; v_call: TRBV19; cdr3_aa: CASSILGGDYNEQFF; cdr3_nt: TGTGCCAGTAGTATACTAGGCGGGGACTACAATGAGCAGTTCTTC
clone_size: once; d_call: .; j_call: TRBJ1-5; v_call: TRBV30; cdr3_aa: CAWSFSTGGQPQHF; cdr3_nt: TGTGCCTGGAGTTTCTCGACAGGCGGGCAGCCCCAGCATTTT
clone_size: .; d_call: TRBD1; j_call: TRBJ2-5; v_call: TRBV6-5; cdr3_aa: CASSSPGTGSQETQYF; cdr3_nt: TGTGCCAGCAGTTCCCCCGGGACAGGGAGTCAAGAGACCCAGTACTTC
clone_size: .; d_call: TRBD2; j_call: TRBJ2-2; v_call: TRBV27; cdr3_aa: CASSSLTSGKRIAGELFF; cdr3_nt: TGTGCCAGCAGTTCCCTGACTAGCGGGAAGAGGATAGCCGGGGAGCTGTTTTTT
clone_size: .; d_call: .; j_call: TRBJ2-2; v_call: TRBV5-4; cdr3_aa: CASSLAVGASTGELFF; cdr3_nt: TGTGCCAGCAGCTTGGCCGTGGGGGCGAGCACCGGGGAGCTGTTTTTT
clone_size: .; d_call: .; j_call: TRBJ2-7; v_call: TRBV5-6; cdr3_aa: CASSWGTRYEQYF; cdr3_nt: TGTGCCAGCAGCTGGGGGACAAGATACGAGCAGTACTTC
clone_size: .; d_call: .; j_call: TRBJ2-3; v_call: TRBV29-1; cdr3_aa: CSVERGRKEQYF; cdr3_nt: TGCAGCGTTGAACGGGGTCGCAAGGAGCAGTATTTT
clone_size: .; d_call: .; j_call: TRBJ1-2; v_call: TRBV7-9; cdr3_aa: CATQPPRGFGYTF; cdr3_nt: TGTGCCACCCAGCCCCCCCGGGGGTTTGGCTACACCTTC
clone_size: few; d_call: TRBD1; j_call: TRBJ1-5; v_call: TRBV7-8; cdr3_aa: CASSSIDWGTAYSNQPQHF; cdr3_nt: TGTGCCAGCAGCTCCATAGACTGGGGGACAGCTTATAGCAATCAGCCCCAGCATTTT
clone_size: .; d_call: .; j_call: TRBJ2-1; v_call: TRBV11-3; cdr3_aa: CASSTRTAYNEQFF; cdr3_nt: TGTGCCAGCAGCACTCGGACTGCCTACAATGAGCAGTTCTTC
clone_size: .; d_call: .; j_call: TRBJ2-5; v_call: TRBV7-8; cdr3_aa: CASSSLRADKETQYF; cdr3_nt: TGTGCCAGCAGCTCCCTCCGGGCGGACAAAGAGACCCAGTACTTC
clone_size: .; d_call: TRBD1; j_call: TRBJ1-1; v_call: TRBV7-9; cdr3_aa: CASSLGGQGAWTEAFF; cdr3_nt: TGTGCCAGCAGCTTAGGGGGACAGGGGGCTTGGACTGAAGCTTTCTTT
clone_size: .; d_call: .; j_call: TRBJ1-1; v_call: TRBV5-1; cdr3_aa: CASSWVSRGRNTEAFF; cdr3_nt: TGCGCCAGCAGCTGGGTATCCAGGGGAAGGAACACTGAAGCTTTCTTT
clone_size: once; d_call: TRBD1; j_call: TRBJ2-2; v_call: TRBV5-5; cdr3_aa: CASSSGGVWTGELFF; cdr3_nt: TGTGCCAGCAGCTCAGGGGGAGTTTGGACCGGGGAGCTGTTTTTT
clone_size: .; d_call: TRBD2; j_call: TRBJ2-2; v_call: TRBV15; cdr3_aa: CATSRDRGLAGAGTGELFF; cdr3_nt: TGTGCCACCAGCAGAGATCGGGGGCTAGCGGGAGCAGGCACCGGGGAGCTGTTTTTT
clone_size: .; d_call: .; j_call: TRBJ1-1; v_call: TRBV6-6; cdr3_aa: CASNSPGDDTEAFF; cdr3_nt: TGTGCCAGCAATTCCCCAGGGGACGACACTGAAGCTTTCTTT
clone_size: few; d_call: .; j_call: TRBJ2-6; v_call: TRBV5-1; cdr3_aa: CASSLEPGAGANVLTF; cdr3_nt: TGCGCCAGCAGCTTGGAACCGGGGGCTGGGGCCAACGTCCTGACTTTC
clone_size: .; d_call: TRBD1; j_call: TRBJ2-1; v_call: TRBV19; cdr3_aa: CASSSKTGPHNEQFF; cdr3_nt: TGTGCCAGTAGTAGCAAGACAGGGCCACACAATGAGCAGTTCTTC
clone_size: .; d_call: TRBD2; j_call: TRBJ2-1; v_call: TRBV10-2; cdr3_aa: CATSQRMTSGRAPSYNEQFF; cdr3_nt: TGCGCCACCAGTCAGCGGATGACTAGCGGGAGGGCCCCCTCCTACAATGAGCAGTTCTTC
clone_size: .; d_call: TRBD2; j_call: TRBJ2-1; v_call: TRBV9; cdr3_aa: CASSLTLREVGDEQFF; cdr3_nt: TGTGCCAGCAGCTTAACATTGCGGGAGGTGGGTGATGAGCAGTTCTTC
clone_size: .; d_call: TRBD1; j_call: TRBJ1-1; v_call: TRBV6-5; cdr3_aa: CASSRTGENTEAFF; cdr3_nt: TGTGCCAGCAGTCGGACAGGTGAGAACACTGAAGCTTTCTTT
clone_size: .; d_call: TRBD2; j_call: TRBJ2-5; v_call: TRBV28; cdr3_aa: CASKDPAGVETQYF; cdr3_nt: TGTGCCAGCAAGGATCCGGCGGGAGTAGAGACCCAGTACTTC
clone_size: .; d_call: TRBD1; j_call: TRBJ1-1; v_call: TRBV29-1; cdr3_aa: CSVVGTGRTEAFF; cdr3_nt: TGCAGCGTTGTGGGGACAGGGCGCACTGAAGCTTTCTTT
clone_size: .; d_call: TRBD2; j_call: TRBJ2-7; v_call: TRBV6-4; cdr3_aa: CASSDSPREGLYEQYF; cdr3_nt: TGTGCCAGCAGTGACTCGCCACGGGAGGGCCTCTACGAGCAGTACTTC
clone_size: once; d_call: TRBD1; j_call: TRBJ2-7; v_call: TRBV7-9; cdr3_aa: CSSSFRDRGYEQYF; cdr3_nt: TGTTCCAGCAGCTTCCGGGACAGGGGTTACGAGCAGTACTTC
clone_size: .; d_call: .; j_call: TRBJ1-3; v_call: TRBV29-1; cdr3_aa: CSVEDTGAGNTIYF; cdr3_nt: TGCAGCGTTGAAGATACGGGAGCTGGAAACACCATATATTTT
clone_size: .; d_call: TRBD1; j_call: TRBJ2-7; v_call: TRBV7-9; cdr3_aa: CASTSRDRAVQYF; cdr3_nt: TGTGCCAGCACCTCTCGGGACAGGGCGGTGCAGTACTTC
clone_size: .; d_call: .; j_call: TRBJ1-1; v_call: TRBV6-1; cdr3_aa: CASSLDSGEAFF; cdr3_nt: TGTGCCAGCAGTCTAGACTCAGGGGAAGCTTTCTTT
clone_size: .; d_call: TRBD1; j_call: TRBJ1-4; v_call: TRBV11-2; cdr3_aa: CASSTPGQGAEKLFF; cdr3_nt: TGTGCCAGCAGCACCCCGGGACAGGGGGCTGAAAAACTGTTTTTT